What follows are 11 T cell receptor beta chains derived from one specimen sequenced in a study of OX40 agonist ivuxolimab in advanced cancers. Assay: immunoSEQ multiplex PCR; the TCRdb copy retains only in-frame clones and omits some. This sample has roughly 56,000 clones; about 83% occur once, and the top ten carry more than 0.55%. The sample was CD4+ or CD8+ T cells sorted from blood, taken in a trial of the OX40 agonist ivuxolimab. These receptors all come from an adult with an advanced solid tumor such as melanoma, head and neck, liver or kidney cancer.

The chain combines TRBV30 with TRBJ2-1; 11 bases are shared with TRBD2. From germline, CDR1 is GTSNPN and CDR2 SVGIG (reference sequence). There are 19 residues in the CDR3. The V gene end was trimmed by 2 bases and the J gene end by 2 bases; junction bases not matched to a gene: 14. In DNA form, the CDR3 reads TGTGCCTGGAGTTCAAACCCCGTACTAGCGGGAGACCCCTACAATGAGCAGTTCTTC. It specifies CAWSSNPVLAGDPYNEQFF.

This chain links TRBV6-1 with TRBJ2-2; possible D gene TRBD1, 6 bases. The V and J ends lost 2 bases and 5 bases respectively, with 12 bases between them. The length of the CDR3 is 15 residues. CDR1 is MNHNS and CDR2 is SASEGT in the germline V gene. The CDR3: CASSEITGMTGELFF. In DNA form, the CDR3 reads TGTGCCAGCAGTGAAATAACAGGGATGACCGGGGAGCTGTTTTTT.

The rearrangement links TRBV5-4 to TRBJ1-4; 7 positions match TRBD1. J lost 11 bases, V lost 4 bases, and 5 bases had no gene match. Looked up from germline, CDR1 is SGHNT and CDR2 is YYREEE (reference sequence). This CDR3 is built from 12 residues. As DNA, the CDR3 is TGTGCCAGCAGCAGCGCGGGACAGAAACTGTTTTTT. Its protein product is CASSSAGQKLFF. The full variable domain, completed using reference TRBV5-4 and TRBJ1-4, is ETGVTQSPTHLIKTRGQQVTLRCSSQSGHNTVSWYQQALGQGPQFIFQYYREEENGRGNFPPRFSGLQFPNYSSELNVNALELDDSALYLCASSSAGQKLFFGSGTQLSVL.

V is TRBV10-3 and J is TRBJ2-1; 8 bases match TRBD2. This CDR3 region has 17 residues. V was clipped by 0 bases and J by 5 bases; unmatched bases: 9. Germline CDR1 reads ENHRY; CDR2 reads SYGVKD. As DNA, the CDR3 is TGTGCCATCAGTGAGTCGACTCCTAGCGGGCCTAACAATGAGCAGTTCTTC. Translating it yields CAISESTPSGPNNEQFF.

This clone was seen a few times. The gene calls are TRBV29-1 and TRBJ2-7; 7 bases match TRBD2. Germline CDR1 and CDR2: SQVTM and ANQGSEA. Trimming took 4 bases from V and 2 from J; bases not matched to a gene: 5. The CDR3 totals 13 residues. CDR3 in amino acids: CSVGEGDAYEQYF. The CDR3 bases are TGCAGCGTTGGGGAGGGCGATGCCTACGAGCAGTACTTC.

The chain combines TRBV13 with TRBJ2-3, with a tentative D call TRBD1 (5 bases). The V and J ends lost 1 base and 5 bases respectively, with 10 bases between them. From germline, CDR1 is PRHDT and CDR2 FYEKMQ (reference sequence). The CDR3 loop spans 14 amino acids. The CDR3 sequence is CASSLEGAGDTQYF. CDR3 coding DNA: TGTGCCAGCAGCTTAGAAGGGGCAGGAGATACGCAGTATTTT. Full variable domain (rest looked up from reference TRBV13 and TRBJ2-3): AAGVIQSPRHLIKEKRETATLKCYPIPRHDTVYWYQQGPGQDPQFLISFYEKMQSDKGSIPDRFSAQQFSDYHSELNMSSLELGDSALYFCASSLEGAGDTQYFGPGTRLTVL.

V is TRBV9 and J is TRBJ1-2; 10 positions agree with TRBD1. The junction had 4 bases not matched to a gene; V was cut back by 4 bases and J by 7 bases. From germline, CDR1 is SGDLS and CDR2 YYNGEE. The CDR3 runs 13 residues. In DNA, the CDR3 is TGTGCCAGCAGCCAGACAGGGGGCGGTGGCTACACCTTC. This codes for CASSQTGGGGYTF.

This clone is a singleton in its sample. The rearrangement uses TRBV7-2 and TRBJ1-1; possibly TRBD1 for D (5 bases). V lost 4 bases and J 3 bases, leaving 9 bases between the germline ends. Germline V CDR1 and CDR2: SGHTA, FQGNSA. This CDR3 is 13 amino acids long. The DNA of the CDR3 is TGTGCCAGCAGCTCACGCAGGGACACTGAAGCTTTCTTT. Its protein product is CASSSRRDTEAFF.

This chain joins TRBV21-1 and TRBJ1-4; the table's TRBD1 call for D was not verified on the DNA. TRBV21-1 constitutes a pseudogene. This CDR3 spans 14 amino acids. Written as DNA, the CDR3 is TGTGCCAGCAGCACAGGGGGCGGTAATGAAAAACTGTTTTTT. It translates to CASSTGGGNEKLFF.

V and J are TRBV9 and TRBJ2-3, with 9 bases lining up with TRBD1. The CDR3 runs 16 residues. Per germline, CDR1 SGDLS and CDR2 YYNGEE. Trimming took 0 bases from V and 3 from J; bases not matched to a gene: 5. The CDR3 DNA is TGTGCCAGCAGCGTAGGGGGACAGGGAGGGACAGATACGCAGTATTTT. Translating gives CASSVGGQGGTDTQYF.

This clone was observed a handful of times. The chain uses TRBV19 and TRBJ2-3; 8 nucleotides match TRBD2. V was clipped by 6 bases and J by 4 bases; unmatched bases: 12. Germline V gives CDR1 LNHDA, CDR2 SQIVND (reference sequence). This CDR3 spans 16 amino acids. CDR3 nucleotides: TGTGCCAGTAGCTCCCGAAGCGGGAGCTGGGCAGATACGCAGTATTTT. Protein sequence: CASSSRSGSWADTQYF. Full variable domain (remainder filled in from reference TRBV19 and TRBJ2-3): DGGITQSPKYLFRKEGQNVTLSCEQNLNHDAMYWYRQDPGQGLRLIYYSQIVNDFQKGDIAEGYSVSREKKESFPLTVTSAQKNPTAFYLCASSSRSGSWADTQYFGPGTRLTVL.